This T cell receptor (beta chain) was documented in a study of T cell changes during pregnancy in multiple sclerosis. The CDR3 extends over 17 amino acids. V was clipped by 0 bases and J by 3 bases; unmatched bases: 9. Looked up from germline, CDR1 is LNHNV and CDR2 is YYDKDF (reference sequence). Method: immunoSEQ multiplex PCR; TCRdb's copy keeps in-frame clones and lacks some. This table holds about 24,000 clones, roughly 89% found once. This clone is termed medium-sized. The sequence was obtained from a female donor in good health, enrolled as a control in a pregnancy study. The material was CD8+ T cells from peripheral blood mononuclear cells, obtained in the first trimester of pregnancy. J is TRBJ2-7 and V is TRBV15; the match to TRBD1 covers 9 bases. The DNA of the CDR3 is TGTGCCACCAGCAGAGATTTGGGGACAGGGACGATCTACGAGCAGTACTTC. Protein: CATSRDLGTGTIYEQYF.